These 14 T cell receptor beta chains originate from one sample sequenced in a study of shared clonotypes between healthy human individuals. The repertoire was sequenced with immunoSEQ multiplex PCR; TCRdb's copy has only in-frame clones and lacks some. The sample lists 780,000 or so clones; roughly two thirds were seen once. Sequenced sample: memory CD4+ T cells sorted from blood. The subset denotes: CD45RA-negative fraction. These receptors were collected from a woman aged 30 to 39 in good health.

J is TRBJ2-1 and V is TRBV19; no clear D gene. The germline V gene encodes CDR1 LNHDA and CDR2 SQIVND (reference sequence). V was cut by 3 bases and J by 9 bases, with 12 bases left in between. CDR3 length: 13 residues. CDR3 nucleotide sequence: TGTGCCAGTAGTATTTGGCTTTCGGGTGAGCAGTTCTTC. Encoded protein: CASSIWLSGEQFF.

The chain combines TRBV2 with TRBJ2-7; perhaps TRBD1 as D (6 bases). CDR1 is SNHLY and CDR2 is FYNNEI in the germline V gene. This CDR3 region has 16 residues. The ends were cut back, 5 bases at V and 3 bases at J, with 20 bases in the middle. The CDR3 reads CASSNGLSGHHYEQYF. CDR3 sequence (DNA): TGTGCCAGCAGTAATGGCTTGTCGGGACACCACTACGAGCAGTACTTC.

The rearrangement joins TRBV28 to TRBJ2-2; D is undetermined. Trimming took 6 bases from V and 5 from J, leaving 13 bases between them. The CDR3 extends over 14 amino acids. The germline V gene encodes CDR1 MDHEN and CDR2 SYDVKM. The CDR3 sequence is CASSVSRRTGELFF. For the CDR3, the DNA is TGTGCCAGCAGCGTTTCCCGGCGAACCGGGGAGCTGTTTTTT.

The chain recombines TRBV11-2 with TRBJ2-7, with 7 bases that match TRBD1. J lost 2 bases, V lost 0 bases, and 4 bases had no gene match. Germline V CDR1 and CDR2: SGHAT, FQNNGV. This CDR3 has 15 residues. This CDR3 reads CASSLDPGQAYEQYF. CDR3 bases: TGTGCCAGCAGCTTAGACCCTGGACAGGCCTACGAGCAGTACTTC.

Only one count was recorded for this clone. V is TRBV29-1 and J is TRBJ2-1; no clear D. CDR1 is SQVTM, CDR2 ANQGSEA, per germline. V dropped 3 bases and J dropped 4 bases, with 1 base sitting between them. There are 10 residues in the CDR3. CDR3 sequence reads: CSVDYNEQFF. The CDR3 DNA reads TGCAGCGTTGATTACAATGAGCAGTTCTTC.

The chain recombines TRBV5-1 with TRBJ2-3; tentative D call: TRBD1 (6 bases). V was pared by 4 bases and J by 2 bases, with 11 bases between. Germline loops: CDR1 SGHRS, CDR2 YFSETQ. This CDR3 is 14 amino acids long. The CDR3: CASSMDRNTDTQYF. CDR3 DNA sequence: TGCGCCAGCAGCATGGACAGAAACACAGATACGCAGTATTTT.

The V call is TRBV29-1, the J call TRBJ2-7, with 7 bases aligning to TRBD1. After removal of 0 bases from V and 3 bases from J, the junction contained 8 bases not matched to a gene. The V gene's germline CDR1 is SQVTM and CDR2 ANQGSEA. This CDR3 has 15 residues. The CDR3 protein is CSVEDPGQISYEQYF. DNA for the CDR3: TGCAGCGTTGAAGATCCGGGACAGATCAGCTACGAGCAGTACTTC.

In its sample, this clone was seen once. The chain uses TRBV20-1 and TRBJ2-7; D ambiguous. CDR1 is DFQATT and CDR2 is SNEGSKA in the germline V gene (reference sequence). The CDR3 has 11 amino acids. Trimming stripped 3 bases from V and 6 bases from J, with 9 bases between. The DNA for the CDR3 is TGCAGTGCTAGTCTCCTGCGCGAGCAGTACTTC. Its translation: CSASLLREQYF.

J is TRBJ1-5 and V is TRBV15; 7 bases line up with TRBD1. The CDR3 spans 16 residues. Trimming removed 3 bases from V and 6 bases from J; junction bases left unmatched: 11. CDR1 and CDR2 from the germline V gene are LNHNV and YYDKDF (reference sequence). In DNA form, the CDR3 reads TGTGCCACCAGCAGTCAGACAGGGATTTACAGTCAGCCCCAGCATTTT. Protein: CATSSQTGIYSQPQHF. Full variable domain (missing parts from reference TRBV15 and TRBJ1-5): DAMVIQNPRYQVTQFGKPVTLSCSQTLNHNVMYWYQQKSSQAPKLLFHYYDKDFNNEADTPDNFQSRRPNTSFCFLDIRSPGLGDTAMYLCATSSQTGIYSQPQHFGDGTRLSIL.

A single count supports this clone. Other DNA sequences in this specimen translate into the identical CDR3. The genes are TRBV11-2 and TRBJ1-4; 7 bases map to TRBD1. The CDR3 length is 13 residues. The ends lost 5 bases at V and 5 bases at J; junction bases unmatched: 2. Germline loops: CDR1 SGHAT, CDR2 FQNNGV. In DNA, the CDR3 is TGTGCCAGCAGCCGGGACAGAAATGAAAAACTGTTTTTT. It encodes CASSRDRNEKLFF.

The chain couples TRBV5-1 to TRBJ1-4; D remains unclear. This CDR3 has 14 amino acids. V was shortened by 0 bases and J by 3 bases, with 6 bases between the two germline ends. From germline, CDR1 is SGHRS and CDR2 YFSETQ. The CDR3 region is CASSLAWPNEKLFF. CDR3 in DNA: TGCGCCAGCAGCTTGGCCTGGCCTAATGAAAAACTGTTTTTT.

The rearrangement joins TRBV7-8 to TRBJ2-3, with TRBD1 as a possible D gene (6 bases). This CDR3 has 13 residues. CDR1 SGHVS and CDR2 FQNEAQ come from the germline V gene. Between the trimmed V and J ends, which lost 5 bases and 9 bases, there was a span of 15 bases. The CDR3 DNA sequence: TGTGCCAGCAGCATAGGGGGATACGACACGCAGTATTTT. Encoded protein: CASSIGGYDTQYF. The full variable domain, rest sourced from reference TRBV7-8 and TRBJ2-3, is GAGVSQSPRYKVAKRGQDVALRCDPISGHVSLFWYQQALGQGPEFLTYFQNEAQLDKSGLPSDRFFAERPEGSVSTLKIQRTQQEDSAVYLCASSIGGYDTQYFGPGTRLTVL.

This clone was recorded only once. The chain recombines TRBV18 with TRBJ2-7; 13 bases are a match to TRBD2. After removal of 2 bases from V and 3 bases from J, the junction contained 1 base not matched to a gene. The germline CDR1 and CDR2 sequences are KGHSH and LQKENI. The CDR3 extends over 15 amino acids. CDR3 amino acids: CASSPGTSGNYEQYF. Here the CDR3 DNA reads TGTGCCAGCTCACCAGGGACTAGCGGGAACTACGAGCAGTACTTC. The full variable domain, rest sourced from reference TRBV18 and TRBJ2-7, is NAGVMQNPRHLVRRRGQEARLRCSPMKGHSHVYWYRQLPEEGLKFMVYLQKENIIDESGMPKERFSAEFPKEGPSILRIQQVVRGDSAAYFCASSPGTSGNYEQYFGPGTRLTVT.

The chain uses TRBV7-3 and TRBJ1-1; D remains ambiguous. Germline V gives CDR1 SGHTA, CDR2 FQGTGA. The CDR3 totals 14 residues. Deletions cut 2 bases from V and 1 base from J, with 8 bases between. For the CDR3, the DNA is TGTGCCAGCAGCTTAGGCTCTGGGAACACTGAAGCTTTCTTT. Protein: CASSLGSGNTEAFF. The full variable domain, its missing parts supplied by reference TRBV7-3 and TRBJ1-1, is GAGVSQTPSNKVTEKGKYVELRCDPISGHTALYWYRQSLGQGPEFLIYFQGTGAADDSGLPNDRFFAVRPEGSVSTLKIQRTERGDSAVYLCASSLGSGNTEAFFGQGTRLTVV.